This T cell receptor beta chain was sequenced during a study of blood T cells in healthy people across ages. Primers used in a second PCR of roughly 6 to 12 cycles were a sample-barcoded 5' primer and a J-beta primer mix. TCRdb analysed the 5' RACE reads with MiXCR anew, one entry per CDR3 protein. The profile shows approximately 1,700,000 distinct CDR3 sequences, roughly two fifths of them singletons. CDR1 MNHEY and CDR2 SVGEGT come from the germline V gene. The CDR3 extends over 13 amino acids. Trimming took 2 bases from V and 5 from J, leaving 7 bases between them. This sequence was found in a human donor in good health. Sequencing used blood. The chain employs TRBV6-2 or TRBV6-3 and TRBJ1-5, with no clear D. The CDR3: CASSYNTDQPQHF. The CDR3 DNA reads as TGTGCCAGCAGTTACAACACCGATCAGCCCCAGCATTTT.